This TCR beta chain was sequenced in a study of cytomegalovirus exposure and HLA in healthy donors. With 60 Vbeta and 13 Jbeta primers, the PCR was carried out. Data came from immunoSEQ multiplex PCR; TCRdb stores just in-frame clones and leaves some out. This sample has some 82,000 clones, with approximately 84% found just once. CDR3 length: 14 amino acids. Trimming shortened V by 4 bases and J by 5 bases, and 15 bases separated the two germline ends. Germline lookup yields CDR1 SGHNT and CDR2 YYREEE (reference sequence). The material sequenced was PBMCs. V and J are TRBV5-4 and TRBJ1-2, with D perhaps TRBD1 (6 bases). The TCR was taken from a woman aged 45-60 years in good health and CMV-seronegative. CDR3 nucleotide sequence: TGTGCCAGCAGCCCCACCACAGGGATATATGGCTACACCTTC. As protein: CASSPTTGIYGYTF.